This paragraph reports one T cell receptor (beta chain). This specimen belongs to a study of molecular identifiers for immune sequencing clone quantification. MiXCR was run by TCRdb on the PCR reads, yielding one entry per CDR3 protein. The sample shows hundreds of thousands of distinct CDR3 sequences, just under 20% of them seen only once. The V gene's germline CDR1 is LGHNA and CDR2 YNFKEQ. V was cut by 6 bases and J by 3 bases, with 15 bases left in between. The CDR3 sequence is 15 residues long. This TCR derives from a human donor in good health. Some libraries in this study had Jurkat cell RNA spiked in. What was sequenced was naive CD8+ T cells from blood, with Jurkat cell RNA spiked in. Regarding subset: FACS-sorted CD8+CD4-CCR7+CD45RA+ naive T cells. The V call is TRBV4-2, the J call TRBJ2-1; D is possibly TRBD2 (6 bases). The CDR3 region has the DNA TGTGCCAGCAGGGCGCCCGGGAGTAACTACAATGAGCAGTTCTTC. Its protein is CASRAPGSNYNEQFF.